Listed here are 26 T cell receptor beta chains from one sample, sequenced in a study of tumor-infiltrating lymphocytes in localized non-small cell lung cancer. The assay was immunoSEQ multiplex PCR, and TCRdb's table has in-frame clones only and misses some. The table lists 3,000 to 4,000 clones, under 75% of them singletons. The material sequenced was uninvolved lung tissue not adjacent to the tumor. The receptors here all came from a human donor with non-small cell lung cancer.

This rearrangement joins TRBV14 to TRBJ2-7; no reliable D call. The CDR3 extends over 14 amino acids. Germline lookup yields CDR1 SGHDN and CDR2 FVKESK. With 2 bases removed from V and 3 bases from J, the gap between germline ends came to 11 bases. The CDR3 loop reads CASSQRLDLYEQYF. The DNA of the CDR3 is TGTGCCAGCAGCCAAAGGCTAGATCTCTACGAGCAGTACTTC.

This clone was found once. This chain joins TRBV28 and TRBJ1-2; D is perhaps TRBD1 (6 bases). Germline V lookup: CDR1 MDHEN, CDR2 SYDVKM. The CDR3 length is 17 residues. Deletions cut 7 bases from V and 7 bases from J, with 28 bases between. In DNA form, the CDR3 reads TGTGCCAGCACCATTTGGGGGGCAGGGGCCCCGGAGAGTGGCTACACCTTC. It yields the protein CASTIWGAGAPESGYTF.

This clone occurred a few times. The chain employs TRBV19 and TRBJ2-3; no firm D call. Germline CDR1 and CDR2: LNHDA and SQIVND (reference sequence). CDR3 length: 14 amino acids. V shed 1 base and J shed 2 bases, with 7 bases lying between them. The CDR3 DNA sequence: TGTGCCAGTAGTATAGGGGGTAACACAGATACGCAGTATTTT. Amino acids: CASSIGGNTDTQYF.

This clone was seen only a few times. The chain uses TRBV10-3 and TRBJ1-6; no clear D gene. In germline, CDR1 is ENHRY, CDR2 SYGVKD. V gave up 6 bases and J gave up 5 bases, with 11 bases separating them. CDR3 size: 14 residues. CDR3 sequence: CAIRGNGDNSPLHF. The CDR3 nucleotides read TGTGCCATCAGGGGGAATGGGGATAATTCACCCCTCCACTTT.

The chain links TRBV7-3 to TRBJ1-1, with D uncertain. V lost 5 bases and J 4 bases, leaving 14 bases between the germline ends. The CDR3 is 14 residues long. Germline V gene lookup returns CDR1 SGHTA and CDR2 FQGTGA. The CDR3 DNA sequence: TGTGCCAGCAGCAAAAACACCCGGGGCACTGAAGCTTTCTTT. The encoded protein is CASSKNTRGTEAFF.

With respect to this clone: Because the CDR3's place on the DNA is in doubt, the DNA is left out and the CDR3 is given as listed by TCRdb. The chain recombines TRBV21-1 with TRBJ2-7; TRBD1, the table's D call, lacks a check against the DNA. TRBV21-1 is a pseudogene. Including both end residues, the CDR3 is 18 amino acids long. The CDR3: CASSTHLFGQGAPSEQYF.

The chain is built from TRBV7-2 and TRBJ2-7; D remains ambiguous. V was clipped by 5 bases and J by 12 bases, with 23 bases between them. Germline values: CDR1 SGHTA, CDR2 FQGNSA. The CDR3 has 14 residues. The CDR3 DNA follows: TGTGCCAGCAGCGTCGGTGGGCATGTACTCGACATGTACTTC. Amino acids: CASSVGGHVLDMYF.

This chain links TRBV9 with TRBJ2-5; 7 bases line up with TRBD2. The germline V gene encodes CDR1 SGDLS and CDR2 YYNGEE. V trimming: 4 bases; J trimming: 4 bases; junction bases outside the gene matches: 13. This CDR3 spans 16 amino acids. This CDR3 is CASSPSAGVGRETQYF. DNA for the CDR3: TGTGCCAGCAGCCCCAGTGCGGGGGTAGGTAGAGAGACCCAGTACTTC.

The gene calls are TRBV2 and TRBJ2-7; D could derive from TRBD1 or TRBD2 (5 bases each). Germline V gene lookup returns CDR1 SNHLY and CDR2 FYNNEI. CDR3 size: 14 residues. V lost 5 bases to trimming and J lost 0 bases, with 11 bases between them. This CDR3 reads CASSFRGTSYEQYF. Here the CDR3 DNA reads TGTGCCAGCAGTTTCCGAGGGACCTCCTACGAGCAGTACTTC.

This rearrangement joins TRBV28 to TRBJ1-5, with a weak D call TRBD1 (6 bases). V lost 8 bases to trimming and J lost 4 bases, with 12 bases between them. The CDR3 length is 13 residues. The germline CDR1 and CDR2 sequences are MDHEN and SYDVKM. DNA for the CDR3: TGTGCCAGCGGACGGGGGGCGAATCAGCCCCAGCATTTT. This gives the protein CASGRGANQPQHF.

The chain combines TRBV7-8 with TRBJ1-4, with D possibly being TRBD1 (5 bases). V was trimmed by 3 bases and J by 7 bases, leaving 15 bases between them. Germline CDR1 is SGHVS and CDR2 is FQNEAQ. This CDR3 contains 15 residues. CDR3 bases: TGTGCCAGCAGCTTCACCGGGGCACGAGGTGAAAAACTGTTTTTT. This gives the protein CASSFTGARGEKLFF.

The chain has TRBV2 and TRBJ2-1, with 9 bases identical to TRBD2. V dropped 11 bases and J dropped 5; count of bases not matched to a gene: 7. The CDR3 runs 13 residues. Per the germline V gene, CDR1 is SNHLY and CDR2 is FYNNEI. The CDR3: CAGTSGSDNEQFF. The CDR3 DNA is TGTGCCGGCACTAGCGGGTCGGACAATGAGCAGTTCTTC.

This chain uses TRBV4-3 with TRBJ2-3, with D hard to call. Trimming pared 0 bases from V and 4 bases from J, leaving 11 bases between. The CDR3 has 15 residues. The germline gives CDR1 LGHNA, CDR2 YSLEER. Here the CDR3 reads CASSQDFGPPDTQYF. CDR3 coding DNA: TGCGCCAGCAGCCAAGACTTCGGGCCCCCAGATACGCAGTATTTT.

The chain has TRBV25-1 and TRBJ2-5; the D is unclear. CDR3 length equals 16 residues. In germline, CDR1 is MGHDK, CDR2 SYGVNS. V lost 3 bases, J lost 7 bases, and 21 bases lay in between. The CDR3 DNA reads TGTGCCAGCAGTGAGTACTCGGCCGGAGCTTCAGGGACCCAGTACTTC. It is translated as CASSEYSAGASGTQYF. Supplemented by reference TRBV25-1 and TRBJ2-5, the full variable domain reads EADIYQTPRYLVIGTGKKITLECSQTMGHDKMYWYQQDPGMELHLIHYSYGVNSTEKGDLSSESTVSRIRTEHFPLTLESARPSHTSQYLCASSEYSAGASGTQYFGPGTRLLVL.

This chain joins TRBV10-3 and TRBJ2-5; 8 positions agree with TRBD2. The CDR3 extends over 15 amino acids. Trimming at V came to 0 bases and at J to 5 bases, leaving 5 bases not matched to a gene. The germline V gene encodes CDR1 ENHRY and CDR2 SYGVKD. The CDR3, as DNA: TGTGCCATCAGTGAGTCCGGGGGGGCGGTTGAGACCCAGTACTTC. Translated, it gives CAISESGGAVETQYF.

This clone was seen only a few times. The J gene is TRBJ2-5, the V gene TRBV7-8, with TRBD1 identical over 11 bases. Germline CDR1 SGHVS, CDR2 FQNEAQ. The V and J ends lost 5 bases and 4 bases, in that order; junction bases with no gene match: 12. The CDR3 consists of 17 residues. The CDR3 region has the DNA TGTGCCAGCAGCCTAGAGCCGGGACAGGGGGTCGGAGAGACCCAGTACTTC. Encoded protein: CASSLEPGQGVGETQYF.

The V and J genes are TRBV6-6 and TRBJ2-7; the match to TRBD1 covers 7 bases. With 4 bases clipped from V and 2 bases from J, the junction kept 5 bases outside the gene matches. The germline V gene encodes CDR1 MNHNY and CDR2 SVGAGI (reference sequence). This CDR3 contains 14 residues. In DNA form, the CDR3 reads TGTGCCAGCAGTTCAACAGGGGTGACCTACGAGCAGTACTTC. Its protein is CASSSTGVTYEQYF.

This clone was counted only a few times. The rearrangement joins TRBV4-2 to TRBJ1-1; D call uncertain. Deletions cut 3 bases from V and 10 bases from J, with 12 bases between. Germline assignment: CDR1 LGHNA and CDR2 YNFKEQ. The CDR3 spans 12 residues. The CDR3 sequence: CASSHDTGGAFF. The CDR3 DNA reads TGTGCCAGCAGCCATGATACGGGAGGAGCTTTCTTT.

This clone showed up just once. This chain uses TRBV28 with TRBJ1-4; 7 nucleotides agree with TRBD1. The CDR3 consists of 17 residues. Germline-derived CDR1 and CDR2 are MDHEN and SYDVKM. V shed 7 bases and J 4 bases; nucleotides not matched to a gene: 15. CDR3: CASIQGDSFGVNEKLFF. As DNA, the CDR3 is TGTGCCAGCATCCAGGGGGACAGCTTCGGGGTTAATGAAAAACTGTTTTTT. Filled out from reference TRBV28 and TRBJ1-4, the complete variable domain reads DVKVTQSSRYLVKRTGEKVFLECVQDMDHENMFWYRQDPGLGLRLIYFSYDVKMKEKGDIPEGYSVSREKKERFSLILESASTNQTSMYLCASIQGDSFGVNEKLFFGSGTQLSVL.

The V gene is TRBV7-8, the J gene TRBJ1-6, with D perhaps matching TRBD1 (6 bases). CDR1 and CDR2 (germline): SGHVS, FQNEAQ. Trimming took 3 bases from V and 5 from J, leaving 11 bases between them. The CDR3 spans 15 residues. The CDR3 sequence: CASSFETGHNSPLHF. DNA for the CDR3: TGTGCCAGCAGCTTTGAGACAGGCCATAATTCACCCCTCCACTTT. Full variable domain (rest looked up from reference TRBV7-8 and TRBJ1-6): GAGVSQSPRYKVAKRGQDVALRCDPISGHVSLFWYQQALGQGPEFLTYFQNEAQLDKSGLPSDRFFAERPEGSVSTLKIQRTQQEDSAVYLCASSFETGHNSPLHFGNGTRLTVT.

As DNA, the CDR3 is TGTGCCACCAGCAGAGATCGGCGGGCCCTGCGGGGTTCCTACGAGCAGTACTTC. It yields the protein CATSRDRRALRGSYEQYF. The chain combines TRBV15 with TRBJ2-7; the D gene is possibly TRBD2 (6 bases). Germline V gene sequence: CDR1 LNHNV, CDR2 YYDKDF (reference sequence). With 0 bases removed from V and 1 base from J, the gap between germline ends came to 19 bases. The CDR3 is 18 amino acids.

The chain links TRBV5-8 to TRBJ1-5, with D maybe TRBD1 (5 bases). CDR3 length: 17 residues. Germline V CDR1 and CDR2: SGHTS, YDEGEE. V dropped 5 bases and J dropped 0 bases, with 18 bases sitting between them. DNA for the CDR3: TGTGCCAGCAGTCGAGGCGAGACAGCCCATAGCAATCAGCCCCAGCATTTT. Translated, it gives CASSRGETAHSNQPQHF.

This clone was recorded a few times. The CDR3 coding sequence is TGTGCCAGCAGCCTAACAGGGACCTATGGCTACACCTTC. Its protein is CASSLTGTYGYTF. The V call is TRBV9, the J call TRBJ1-2; D is possibly TRBD1 (6 bases). Per germline, CDR1 SGDLS and CDR2 YYNGEE. The V gene lost 4 bases and the J gene lost 4 bases, with 11 bases spanning the gap. CDR3 size: 13 residues.

The chain is built from TRBV5-4 and TRBJ1-2; 8 nucleotides match TRBD1. Germline values: CDR1 SGHNT, CDR2 YYREEE (reference sequence). V lost 4 bases and J lost 8; bases outside the gene matches: 7. This CDR3 is built from 13 residues. The CDR3 nucleotides read TGTGCCAGCAGCATCCAGGGGGCCCGCGGCTACACCTTC. Amino acids: CASSIQGARGYTF.

The gene calls are TRBV5-1 and TRBJ2-1, with D perhaps TRBD2 (5 bases). The CDR3 runs to 14 residues. Trimming pared 1 base from V and 3 bases from J, leaving 8 bases between. Germline V lookup: CDR1 SGHRS, CDR2 YFSETQ. CDR3 DNA: TGCGCCAGCAGCTTGTCCCGGGACTACAATGAGCAGTTCTTC. As protein: CASSLSRDYNEQFF.

The CDR3 sequence is CASSYTRGTSFYEQYF. CDR3 coding DNA: TGTGCCAGCAGTTACACGCGAGGGACTAGTTTTTACGAGCAGTACTTC. The V gene is TRBV6-5, the J gene TRBJ2-7; 8 bases are shared with TRBD2. CDR1 and CDR2 (germline): MNHEY, SVGAGI. Trimming cost V 2 bases and J 4 bases; bases outside gene matches: 10. The CDR3 sequence is 16 residues long.